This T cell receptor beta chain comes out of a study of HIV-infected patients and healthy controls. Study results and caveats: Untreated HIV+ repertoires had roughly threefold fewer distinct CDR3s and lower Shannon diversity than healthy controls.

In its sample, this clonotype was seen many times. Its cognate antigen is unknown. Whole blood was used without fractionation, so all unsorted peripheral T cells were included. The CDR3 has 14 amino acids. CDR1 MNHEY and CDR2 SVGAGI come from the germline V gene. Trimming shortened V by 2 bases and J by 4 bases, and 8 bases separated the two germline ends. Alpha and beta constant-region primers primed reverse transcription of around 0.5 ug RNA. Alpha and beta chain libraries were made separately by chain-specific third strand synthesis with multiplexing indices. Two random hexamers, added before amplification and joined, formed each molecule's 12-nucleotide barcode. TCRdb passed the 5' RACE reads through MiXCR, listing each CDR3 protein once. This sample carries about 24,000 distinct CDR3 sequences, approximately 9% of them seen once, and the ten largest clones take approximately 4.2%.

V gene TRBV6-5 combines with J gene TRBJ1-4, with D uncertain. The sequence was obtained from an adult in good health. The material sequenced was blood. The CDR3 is CASSYRPFNEKLFF. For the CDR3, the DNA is TGTGCCAGCAGTTACCGGCCCTTTAATGAAAAACTGTTTTTT.